One and the same sample provided the 29 T cell receptor beta chains below, sequenced in a study of T cell repertoires in cytomegalovirus infection. Via MiXCR, TCRdb re-called the reads, giving one row per CDR3 protein. The repertoire holds about 340,000 distinct CDR3 sequences, about 28% seen once, with 20% in the top ten. No antigen has been identified for these receptors. The source was cultured PBMCs, collected from culture after CMV antigen stimulation. The receptors shown here come from a human donor in good health (CMV status not recorded). Some clones in this sample may be carry-over from other donors' samples.

The chain joins TRBV7-9 to TRBJ1-2, with D possibly matching TRBD1 (6 bases). The V gene's germline CDR1 is SEHNR and CDR2 FQNEAQ (reference sequence). Deletions cut 5 bases from V and 5 bases from J, with 15 bases between. The CDR3 has 14 amino acids. The CDR3 sequence is CASSNADSDYGYTF. Written as DNA, the CDR3 is TGTGCCAGCAGCAATGCGGACAGTGATTATGGCTACACCTTC.

This clonotype appeared a single time. J is TRBJ1-1 and V is TRBV7-8; no clear D. Germline V gene data show CDR1 as SGHVS and CDR2 as FQNEAQ. The CDR3 sequence is 12 residues long. The ends were cut back, 3 bases at V and 11 bases at J, with 13 bases in the middle. The CDR3 is CASSFSGKDAFF. The CDR3 DNA sequence: TGTGCCAGCAGCTTTTCCGGGAAAGACGCTTTCTTT.

CDR3 sequence reads: CASSRGTGRTEAFF. The CDR3 nucleotides read TGTGCCAGCAGTCGTGGAACAGGGAGGACTGAAGCTTTCTTT. The V call is TRBV6-2 or TRBV6-3, the J call TRBJ1-1; D perhaps matches TRBD1 (6 bases). V lost 5 bases, J lost 5 bases, and 15 bases lay in between. The CDR3 spans 14 residues. Germline loops: CDR1 MNHEY, CDR2 SVGEGT.

This chain links TRBV9 with TRBJ2-2, with D tentatively TRBD2 (5 bases). Germline CDR1 and CDR2: SGDLS and YYNGEE. Between the trimmed V and J ends, which lost 4 bases and 5 bases, there was a span of 15 bases. The CDR3 is 15 amino acids. The CDR3 DNA reads as TGTGCCAGCAGCCCGCTAGCCCTGGGGACCGGGGAGCTGTTTTTT. Its translation: CASSPLALGTGELFF.

The chain employs TRBV6-6 and TRBJ2-7; TRBD2 matches at 9 bases. The J segment lost 7 bases and the V segment lost 10 bases, leaving 11 bases of the junction unmatched. Per the germline V gene, CDR1 is MNHNY and CDR2 is SVGAGI (reference sequence). This CDR3 is 13 amino acids long. The CDR3 region has the DNA TGTGCCATCAGAGAGCGGGAGGAGTGGGAGCAGTACTTC. This translates into CAIREREEWEQYF.

This clonotype was counted between two and nine times. CDR3 nucleotides: TGTGCCAGCACTGGCAGGAATCAAGAGACCCAGTACTTC. Translation: CASTGRNQETQYF. The chain has TRBV7-2 and TRBJ2-5; D not certain. Germline CDR1 reads SGHTA; CDR2 reads FQGNSA. Trimming removed 7 bases from V and 2 bases from J, with 11 bases in between. This CDR3 has 13 amino acids.

This chain joins TRBV24-1 and TRBJ2-5, with unresolved D. V was pared by 7 bases and J by 4 bases, with 6 bases between. Germline loops: CDR1 KGHDR, CDR2 SFDVKD. The CDR3 is made up of 11 amino acids. The CDR3 DNA is TGTGCCACCAGCGAAGCAGAGACCCAGTACTTC. Its translation: CATSEAETQYF.

This clonotype was seen repeatedly, ten times or more. The chain links TRBV7-2 to TRBJ2-7; a possible D gene is TRBD2 (5 bases). Germline assignment: CDR1 SGHTA and CDR2 FQGNSA. The CDR3 runs 14 residues. V lost 2 bases and J 3 bases, leaving 11 bases between the germline ends. CDR3 coding DNA: TGTGCCAGCAGCTTATCCGCGGGTCACTACGAGCAGTACTTC. This encodes CASSLSAGHYEQYF.

In this sample, this clonotype turned up a few times. The CDR3, as DNA: TGCGCCAGCAGCCGTCCTAGCGGGGGGAGAGAGACCCAGTACTTC. Translating it yields CASSRPSGGRETQYF. This chain uses TRBV5-1 with TRBJ2-5; the match to TRBD2 covers 11 bases. The CDR3 is made up of 15 amino acids. In germline, CDR1 is SGHRS, CDR2 YFSETQ. Trimming at V came to 4 bases and at J to 4 bases, leaving 6 bases not matched to a gene.

V is TRBV27 and J is TRBJ2-2; 9 positions agree with TRBD1. J gave up 7 bases and V 4 bases, and 16 bases lay outside the gene matches. The CDR3 contains 18 residues. Germline V gives CDR1 MNHEY, CDR2 SMNVEV (reference sequence). CDR3 residues: CASSYPSLRDREIGELFF. The CDR3 bases are TGTGCCAGCAGTTACCCCTCCCTCCGGGACAGGGAAATCGGGGAGCTGTTTTTT.

This clonotype was detected many times. The genes are TRBV7-8 and TRBJ1-1; possible D gene TRBD1, 5 bases. The CDR3 covers 17 residues. Per germline, CDR1 SGHVS and CDR2 FQNEAQ. Trimming removed 2 bases at V and 1 base at J, with 17 bases between. CDR3 sequence: CASSLIGGGQGNTEAFF. CDR3 bases: TGTGCCAGCAGCTTAATTGGTGGGGGTCAGGGGAACACTGAAGCTTTCTTT.

The table lists this clonotype with many counts. The J gene is TRBJ2-3, the V gene TRBV7-8; 7 positions match TRBD2. J was trimmed by 5 bases and V by 5 bases; bases with no gene match: 7. The CDR3 is 14 amino acids. The germline CDR1 and CDR2 sequences are SGHVS and FQNEAQ. The CDR3 is CASSLYRGEDTQYF. The CDR3 DNA sequence: TGTGCCAGCAGCCTTTACCGGGGGGAAGATACGCAGTATTTT.

The V gene is TRBV6-1, the J gene TRBJ1-1, with no clear D. The CDR3 covers 16 residues. The germline V and J ends were trimmed by 0 bases and 6 bases, with 17 bases remaining between them. Germline-derived CDR1 and CDR2 are MNHNS and SASEGT. CDR3 amino acids: CASSEAPTTEAPEAFF. The CDR3 DNA reads TGTGCCAGCAGTGAAGCGCCCACTACCGAGGCCCCTGAAGCTTTCTTT.

This chain connects TRBV27 to TRBJ1-6; possibly TRBD1 for D (5 bases). The CDR3 contains 16 residues. Trimming removed 5 bases from V and 6 bases from J, with 17 bases in between. CDR1 and CDR2 (germline): MNHEY, SMNVEV (reference sequence). In nucleotides, the CDR3 is TGTGCCAGCAGTGTGAGCAGGGACCCGTCTAATTCACCCCTCCACTTT. It translates to CASSVSRDPSNSPLHF.

The rearrangement links TRBV28 to TRBJ1-1; D not certain. Trimming took off 3 bases at V and 4 bases at J, with 12 bases between the two ends. Germline V gene sequence: CDR1 MDHEN, CDR2 SYDVKM. This CDR3 is 14 amino acids long. This CDR3 reads CASSFREGITEAFF. CDR3 nucleotides: TGTGCCAGCAGTTTTAGGGAAGGCATCACTGAAGCTTTCTTT.

V gene TRBV19 combines with J gene TRBJ2-5; 8 nucleotides align to TRBD1. CDR1 LNHDA and CDR2 SQIVND come from the germline V gene (reference sequence). This CDR3 has 16 amino acids. Trimming cost V 5 bases and J 1 base; bases outside gene matches: 9. The CDR3 sequence: CASSLILTGAQETQYF. CDR3 bases: TGTGCCAGTAGTCTTATATTGACAGGGGCCCAAGAGACCCAGTACTTC.

This clonotype has a single count. V is TRBV6-2 or TRBV6-3 and J is TRBJ1-1, with D possibly matching TRBD1 (5 bases). The germline V gene has CDR1 MNHEY and CDR2 SVGEGT. This CDR3 region has 15 residues. The V end lost 7 bases, the J end lost 6 bases, and 21 bases lay between the germline ends. CDR3 sequence reads: CASTRWVFGGAEAFF. As DNA, the CDR3 is TGTGCCAGCACCCGATGGGTTTTTGGGGGGGCTGAAGCTTTCTTT.

In its sample, this clonotype was seen many times. This chain uses TRBV20-1 with TRBJ2-5, with TRBD1 identical over 8 bases. V gave up 6 bases and J gave up 5 bases; unmatched junction bases: 11. This CDR3 spans 14 amino acids. Per the germline V gene, CDR1 is DFQATT and CDR2 is SNEGSKA (reference sequence). The CDR3 DNA reads as TGCAGTGCCCACCGGCAGGGGGCGGGCGAGACCCAGTACTTC. Translating it yields CSAHRQGAGETQYF.

The chain couples TRBV5-1 to TRBJ1-3; D not resolved. CDR1 and CDR2 from the germline V gene are SGHRS and YFSETQ. The CDR3 extends over 18 amino acids. V lost 1 base to trimming and J lost 0 bases, with 17 bases between them. The CDR3 loop is CASSLQQSQSSSGNTIYF. In DNA, the CDR3 is TGCGCCAGCAGCTTGCAACAGTCACAGAGCTCCTCTGGAAACACCATATATTTT.

In this sample, this clonotype turned up once. This sequence joins TRBV20-1 and TRBJ1-3; D may be TRBD1 (6 bases). Trimming pared 0 bases from V and 0 bases from J, leaving 18 bases between. The CDR3 has 18 residues. CDR1 and CDR2 from the germline V gene are DFQATT and SNEGSKA (reference sequence). The CDR3 nucleotides read TGCAGTGCTAGAGATCCTATGACAGGCGCGTTCTCTGGAAACACCATATATTTT. It encodes CSARDPMTGAFSGNTIYF.

The rearrangement links TRBV6-6 to TRBJ1-1; TRBD1 is a possible D gene (5 bases). V was cut by 2 bases and J by 4 bases, with 8 bases left in between. CDR1 MNHNY and CDR2 SVGAGI come from the germline V gene (reference sequence). This CDR3 has 13 amino acids. The CDR3 DNA sequence: TGTGCCAGCAGTTACGAGGGGAGCACTGAAGCTTTCTTT. Its translation: CASSYEGSTEAFF.

Many counts were recorded for this clonotype. The CDR3 DNA follows: TGTGCCAGCAGCTTAGATCGGAGCACTAGTAACTATGGCTACACCTTC. Encoded protein: CASSLDRSTSNYGYTF. The chain links TRBV11-3 to TRBJ1-2; the D is unclear. Trimming removed 0 bases at V and 1 base at J, with 12 bases between. Germline loops: CDR1 SGHNT, CDR2 YENEEA. The CDR3 has 16 amino acids.

This clonotype occurred a few times. The V and J genes are TRBV25-1 and TRBJ2-7, with 7 bases aligning to TRBD2. V shed 4 bases, J shed 7 bases, and the junction held 7 bases outside the gene matches. CDR1 is MGHDK, CDR2 SYGVNS, per germline. The CDR3 is 13 amino acids. CDR3 in DNA: TGTGCCAGCAGTGCGGCGGGAGCAATGGAGCAGTACTTC. It codes for CASSAAGAMEQYF.

This rearrangement joins TRBV4-1 to TRBJ2-1; D not certain. The CDR3 runs to 16 residues. Trimming removed 0 bases at V and 7 bases at J, with 16 bases between. Germline CDR1 is MGHRA and CDR2 is YSYEKL. This CDR3 reads CASSQEGFRQDNEQFF. The CDR3 DNA sequence: TGCGCCAGCAGCCAAGAGGGCTTCAGGCAAGATAATGAGCAGTTCTTC.

Many counts were recorded for this clonotype. J is TRBJ2-7 and V is TRBV7-2; D gene uncertain. CDR3 size: 14 residues. Trimming took 1 base from V and 0 from J, leaving 7 bases between them. Germline CDR1 is SGHTA and CDR2 is FQGNSA. The CDR3 protein is CASSLDPGSYEQYF. Written as DNA, the CDR3 is TGTGCCAGCAGCTTAGACCCCGGCTCCTACGAGCAGTACTTC.

Many counts were recorded for this clonotype. Mismatch with germline at one junction end may stem from a read error. This chain uses TRBV12-3 or TRBV12-4 with TRBJ2-7; 8 bases line up with TRBD1. The CDR3 is 14 residues long. CDR3 protein: CASSLAGGTYEQYF. The CDR3 DNA follows: TGTGCCAGCAGCTTAGCAGGGGGCACCTACGAGCAGTACTTC.

The chain links TRBV6-2 or TRBV6-3 to TRBJ2-2, with 8 bases aligning to TRBD2. V lost 2 bases and J lost 5; bases outside the gene matches: 4. Germline V gives CDR1 MNHEY, CDR2 SVGEGT. The CDR3 runs 15 residues. CDR3 coding DNA: TGTGCCAGCAGTTACACCGGGGGGGAAACCGGGGAGCTGTTTTTT. Translation gives CASSYTGGETGELFF.

This clonotype has ten or more counts. This chain links TRBV7-2 with TRBJ2-1; D remains unclear. The CDR3 runs to 12 residues. Germline CDR1 reads SGHTA; CDR2 reads FQGNSA. Trimming shortened V by 1 base and J by 9 bases, and 7 bases separated the two germline ends. CDR3 nucleotides: TGTGCCAGCAGCTTAGGAGCCGGTGAGCAGTTCTTC. Protein product: CASSLGAGEQFF. Drawing the rest from reference TRBV7-2 and TRBJ2-1, the complete variable domain is GAGVSQSPSNKVTEKGKDVELRCDPISGHTALYWYRQSLGQGLEFLIYFQGNSAPDKSGLPSDRFSAERTGGSVSTLTIQRTQQEDSAVYLCASSLGAGEQFFGPGTRLTVL.

This clonotype came up a few times. The J gene is TRBJ2-1, the V gene TRBV19; D is perhaps TRBD1 (5 bases). V dropped 6 bases and J dropped 0 bases, with 12 bases sitting between them. CDR3 length: 15 amino acids. CDR1 is LNHDA, CDR2 SQIVND, per germline (reference sequence). CDR3 region: CASSAEGASYNEQFF. CDR3 DNA: TGTGCCAGTAGCGCCGAAGGGGCCTCCTACAATGAGCAGTTCTTC.